These T cell receptor beta chains were read from a single sample in a study of T cells after yellow fever vaccination. One entry per CDR3 protein, called by TCRdb with MiXCR from the 5' RACE reads. The data hold about 69,000 distinct CDR3 sequences, with 4.5% to 7.5% observed a single time. This specimen was CD4+ T cells sorted from PBMCs, taken around 16 days after the first yellow fever vaccination. The receptors come from a man aged 18-30 years who received the YFV17D yellow fever vaccine. CDR3s include the opening cysteine and the closing phenylalanine or tryptophan. Fields, in order: D gene, V gene, clone size, J gene, CDR3 DNA, CDR3 protein. The D gene is left open where the match is weak. Clone size is stated in some rows and not others, as once, few, many or a class when expanded.

D gene: NA; V gene: TRBV20-1; clone size: NA; J gene: TRBJ1-1; CDR3 DNA: TGCAGTGCCTGGAACGCTGGGTTCCCTGAAGCTTTCTTT; CDR3 protein: CSAWNAGFPEAFF
D gene: NA; V gene: TRBV29-1; clone size: many; J gene: TRBJ1-1; CDR3 DNA: TGCAGCGCGATGGCGGGGTGGGCCATGAACACTGAAGCTTTCTTT; CDR3 protein: CSAMAGWAMNTEAFF
D gene: NA; V gene: TRBV20-1; clone size: few; J gene: TRBJ2-1; CDR3 DNA: TGCTGTGCTAGAGATGGCAGGGGAAGGCTCGATGAGCAGTTCTTC; CDR3 protein: CCARDGRGRLDEQFF
D gene: NA; V gene: TRBV12-3/TRBV12-4; clone size: many; J gene: TRBJ1-5; CDR3 DNA: TGTGCCAGCAGTTTCGGGGGTAATCAGCCCCAGCATTTT; CDR3 protein: CASSFGGNQPQHF
D gene: TRBD2; V gene: TRBV27; clone size: many; J gene: TRBJ2-5; CDR3 DNA: TGTGCCAGCAGTTCTAGCGGGGGGGCCAGGGGGACCCAGTACTTC; CDR3 protein: CASSSSGGARGTQYF
D gene: TRBD1; V gene: TRBV18; clone size: many; J gene: TRBJ2-3; CDR3 DNA: TGTGCCAGCTCACCGACGGGACAGGGCACAGATACGCAGTATTTT; CDR3 protein: CASSPTGQGTDTQYF
D gene: TRBD1; V gene: TRBV3-1; clone size: many; J gene: TRBJ2-1; CDR3 DNA: TGTGCCAGCAGCCAAGGCATGGGACAGGCTACCGACAATGAGCAGTTCTTC; CDR3 protein: CASSQGMGQATDNEQFF
D gene: TRBD1; V gene: TRBV7-9; clone size: many; J gene: TRBJ2-1; CDR3 DNA: TGTGCCAGCAGCTCCTGGGACAGGGAAGAAGGGCAGTTCTTC; CDR3 protein: CASSSWDREEGQFF
D gene: NA; V gene: TRBV11-2; clone size: many; J gene: TRBJ2-1; CDR3 DNA: TGTGCCAGCAGCTTAGCGGGGGCTAGGTCCTACAATGAGCAGTTCTTC; CDR3 protein: CASSLAGARSYNEQFF
D gene: NA; V gene: TRBV24-1; clone size: many; J gene: TRBJ1-1; CDR3 DNA: TGTGCCACCAGTGAGCCAGGAGGGACTGAAGCTTTCTTT; CDR3 protein: CATSEPGGTEAFF
D gene: NA; V gene: TRBV6-1; clone size: many; J gene: TRBJ2-5; CDR3 DNA: TGTGCCAGCAGCCCGCCGGGGAGAGAGACCCAGTACTTC; CDR3 protein: CASSPPGRETQYF